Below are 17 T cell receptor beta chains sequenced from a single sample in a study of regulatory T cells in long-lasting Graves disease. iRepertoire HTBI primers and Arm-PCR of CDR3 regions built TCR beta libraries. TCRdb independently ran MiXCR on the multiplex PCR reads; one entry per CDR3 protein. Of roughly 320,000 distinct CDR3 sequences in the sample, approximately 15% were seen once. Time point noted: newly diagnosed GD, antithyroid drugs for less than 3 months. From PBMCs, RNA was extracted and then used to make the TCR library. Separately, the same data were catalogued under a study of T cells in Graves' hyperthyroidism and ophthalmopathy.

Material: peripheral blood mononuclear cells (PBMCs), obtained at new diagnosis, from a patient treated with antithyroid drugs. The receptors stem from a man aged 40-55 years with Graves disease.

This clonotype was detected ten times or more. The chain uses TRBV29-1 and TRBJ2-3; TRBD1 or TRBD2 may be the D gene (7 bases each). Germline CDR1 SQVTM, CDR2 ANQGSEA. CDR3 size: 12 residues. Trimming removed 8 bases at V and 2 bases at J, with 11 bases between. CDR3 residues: CSSGGATDTQYF. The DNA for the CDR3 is TGCAGCTCAGGGGGGGCCACAGATACGCAGTATTTT.

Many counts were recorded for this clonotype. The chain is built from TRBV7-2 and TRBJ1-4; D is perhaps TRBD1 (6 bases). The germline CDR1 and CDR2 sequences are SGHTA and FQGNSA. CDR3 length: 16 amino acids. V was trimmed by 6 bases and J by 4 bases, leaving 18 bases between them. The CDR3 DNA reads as TGTGCCAGCAGACAGGGTTTAGGACGGGATAATGAAAAACTGTTTTTT. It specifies CASRQGLGRDNEKLFF.

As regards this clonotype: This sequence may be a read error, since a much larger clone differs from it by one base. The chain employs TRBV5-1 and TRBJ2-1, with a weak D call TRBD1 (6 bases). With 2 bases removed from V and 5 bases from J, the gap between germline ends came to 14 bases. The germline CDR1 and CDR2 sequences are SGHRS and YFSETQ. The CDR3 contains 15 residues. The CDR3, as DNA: TGCGCCAGCAGCTTCCTGAGGGGGACGGACAATGAGCAGTTCTTC. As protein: CASSFLRGTDNEQFF.

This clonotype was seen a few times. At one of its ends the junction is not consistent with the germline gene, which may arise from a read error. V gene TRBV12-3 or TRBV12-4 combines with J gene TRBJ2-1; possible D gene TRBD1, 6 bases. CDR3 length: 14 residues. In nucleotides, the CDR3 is TGTGCCAGCAGCCCAGGACAGTCCTTCAATGAGCAGTTCTTC. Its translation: CASSPGQSFNEQFF.

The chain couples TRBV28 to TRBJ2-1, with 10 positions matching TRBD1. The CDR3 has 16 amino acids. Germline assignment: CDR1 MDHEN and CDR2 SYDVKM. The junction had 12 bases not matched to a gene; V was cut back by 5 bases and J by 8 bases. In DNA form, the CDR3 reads TGTGCCAGCAGTACGCCGGGACAGGGGAGTACGGATGAGCAGTTCTTC. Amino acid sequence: CASSTPGQGSTDEQFF.

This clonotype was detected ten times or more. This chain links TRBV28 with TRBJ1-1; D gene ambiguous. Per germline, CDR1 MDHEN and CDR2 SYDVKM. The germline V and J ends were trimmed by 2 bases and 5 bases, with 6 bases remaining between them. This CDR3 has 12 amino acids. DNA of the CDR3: TGTGCCAGCAGTTTACCGGGTACTGAAGCTTTCTTT. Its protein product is CASSLPGTEAFF.

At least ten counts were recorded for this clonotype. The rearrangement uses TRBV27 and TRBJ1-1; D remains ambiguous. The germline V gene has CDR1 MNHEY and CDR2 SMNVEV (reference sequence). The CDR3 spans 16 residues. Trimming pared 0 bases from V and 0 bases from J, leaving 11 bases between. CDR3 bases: TGTGCCAGCAGTTTATCGATAAGGTGGATGAACACTGAAGCTTTCTTT. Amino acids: CASSLSIRWMNTEAFF.

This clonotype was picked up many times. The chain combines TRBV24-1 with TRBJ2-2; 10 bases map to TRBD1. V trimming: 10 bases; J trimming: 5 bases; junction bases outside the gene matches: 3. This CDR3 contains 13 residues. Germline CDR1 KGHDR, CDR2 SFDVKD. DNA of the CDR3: TGTGCCACTCGGGACAGGGGAACCGGGGAGCTGTTTTTT. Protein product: CATRDRGTGELFF.

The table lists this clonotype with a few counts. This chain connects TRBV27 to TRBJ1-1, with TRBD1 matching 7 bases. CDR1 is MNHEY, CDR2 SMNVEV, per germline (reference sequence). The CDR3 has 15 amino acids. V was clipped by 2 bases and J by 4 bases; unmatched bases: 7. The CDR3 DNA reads TGTGCCAGCAGTTTAATCAGGGGGGGTGCCACTGAAGCTTTCTTT. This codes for CASSLIRGGATEAFF.

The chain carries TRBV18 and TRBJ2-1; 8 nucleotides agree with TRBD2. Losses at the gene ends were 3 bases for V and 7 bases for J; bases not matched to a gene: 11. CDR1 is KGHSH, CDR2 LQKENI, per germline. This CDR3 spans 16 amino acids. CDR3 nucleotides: TGTGCCAGCTCACCCCCGGCGGGGGGCGGATCTAATGAGCAGTTCTTC. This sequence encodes CASSPPAGGGSNEQFF.

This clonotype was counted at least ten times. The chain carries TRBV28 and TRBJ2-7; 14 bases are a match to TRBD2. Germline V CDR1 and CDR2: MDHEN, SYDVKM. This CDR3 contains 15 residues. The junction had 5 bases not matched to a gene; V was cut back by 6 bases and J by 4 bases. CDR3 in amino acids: CASRGLAGVIYEQYF. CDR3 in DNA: TGTGCCAGCAGGGGACTAGCGGGGGTAATATACGAGCAGTACTTC.

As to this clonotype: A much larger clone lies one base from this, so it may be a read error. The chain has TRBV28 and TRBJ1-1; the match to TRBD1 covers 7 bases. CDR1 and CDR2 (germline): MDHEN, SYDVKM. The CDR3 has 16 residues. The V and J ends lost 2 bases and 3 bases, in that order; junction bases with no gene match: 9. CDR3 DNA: TGTGCCAGCAGTTTAGGTGTGGCAGGGGGGGACACTGAAGCTTTCTTT. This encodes CASSLGVAGGDTEAFF. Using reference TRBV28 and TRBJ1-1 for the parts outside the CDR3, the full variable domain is DVKVTQSSRYLVKRTGEKVFLECVQDMDHENMFWYRQDPGLGLRLIYFSYDVKMKEKGDIPEGYSVSREKKERFSLILESASTNQTSMYLCASSLGVAGGDTEAFFGQGTRLTVV.

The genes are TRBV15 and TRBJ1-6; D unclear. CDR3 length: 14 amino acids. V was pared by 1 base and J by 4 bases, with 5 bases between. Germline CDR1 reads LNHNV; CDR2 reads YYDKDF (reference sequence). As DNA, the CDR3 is TGTGCCACCAGCAGAGCGGGGTATAATTCACCCCTCCACTTT. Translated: CATSRAGYNSPLHF.

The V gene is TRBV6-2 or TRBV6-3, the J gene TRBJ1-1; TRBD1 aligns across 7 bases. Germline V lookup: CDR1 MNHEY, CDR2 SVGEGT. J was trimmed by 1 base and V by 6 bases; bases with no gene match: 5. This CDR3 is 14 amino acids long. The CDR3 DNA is TGTGCCAGCAGAGAGGGACAGCGGAACACTGAAGCTTTCTTT. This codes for CASREGQRNTEAFF.

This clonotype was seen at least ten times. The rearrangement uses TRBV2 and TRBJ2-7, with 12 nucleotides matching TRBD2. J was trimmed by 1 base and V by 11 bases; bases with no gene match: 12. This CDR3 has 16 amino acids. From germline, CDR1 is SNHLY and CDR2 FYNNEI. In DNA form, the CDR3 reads TGTGCCCCCCATGGCGCTACTAGCGGGGGGTCCTACGAGCAGTACTTC. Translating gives CAPHGATSGGSYEQYF.

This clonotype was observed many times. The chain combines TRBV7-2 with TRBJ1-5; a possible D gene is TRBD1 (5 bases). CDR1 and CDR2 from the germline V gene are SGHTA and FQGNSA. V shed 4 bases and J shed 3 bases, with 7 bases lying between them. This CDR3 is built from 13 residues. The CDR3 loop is CASSSDINQPQHF. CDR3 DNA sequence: TGTGCCAGCAGCTCGGACATCAATCAGCCCCAGCATTTT.

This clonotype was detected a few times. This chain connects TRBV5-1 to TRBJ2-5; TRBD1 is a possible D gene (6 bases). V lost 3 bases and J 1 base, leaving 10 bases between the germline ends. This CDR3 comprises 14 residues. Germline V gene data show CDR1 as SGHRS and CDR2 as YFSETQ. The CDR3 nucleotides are TGCGCCAGCAGCTATGAGACAGGCCAAGAGACCCAGTACTTC. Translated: CASSYETGQETQYF.